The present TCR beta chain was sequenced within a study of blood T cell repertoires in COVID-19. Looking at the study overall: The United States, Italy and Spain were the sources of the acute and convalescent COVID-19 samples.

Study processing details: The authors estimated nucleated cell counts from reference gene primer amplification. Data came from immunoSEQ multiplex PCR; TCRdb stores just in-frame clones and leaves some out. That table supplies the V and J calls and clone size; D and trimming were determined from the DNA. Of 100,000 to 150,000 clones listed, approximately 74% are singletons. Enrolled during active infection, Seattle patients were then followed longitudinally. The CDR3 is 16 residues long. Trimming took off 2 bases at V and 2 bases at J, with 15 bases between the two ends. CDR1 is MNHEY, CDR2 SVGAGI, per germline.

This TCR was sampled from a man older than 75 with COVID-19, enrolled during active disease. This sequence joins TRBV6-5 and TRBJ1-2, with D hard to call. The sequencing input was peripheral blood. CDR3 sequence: CASSYLGPGGNYGYTF. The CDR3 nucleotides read TGTGCCAGCAGTTACCTCGGCCCCGGAGGGAACTATGGCTACACCTTC.